This T cell receptor (beta chain) was sequenced for a study of T cell responses to AZD1222 COVID-19 vaccine. Whole-study results and caveats: Donors in the cohort were predominantly white British and more often female, and clonal diversity was possibly underestimated. Unmutated variant regions are reportedly the target of nearly half of TCRs that are spike-specific.

V lost 5 bases, J lost 4 bases, and 15 bases lay in between. This CDR3 is built from 14 residues. Germline CDR1 reads MDHEN; CDR2 reads SYDVKM. Regarding this clone: Its target is unknown.

Libraries were prepared by immunoSEQ multiplex PCR; TCRdb keeps only in-frame clonotypes and omits some of them. Here the sample spans some 110,000 clones, less than 95% being singletons. This specimen was peripheral blood, taken 28 days after the second AZD1222 dose. This receptor was taken from an adult who received the AZD1222 COVID-19 vaccine. The genes are TRBV28 and TRBJ2-7, with D possibly being TRBD1 (7 bases). The CDR3 here is CASSRNRGGYEQYF. CDR3 in DNA: TGTGCCAGCAGTCGAAACAGGGGAGGATACGAGCAGTACTTC.